This T cell receptor beta chain was sequenced during a study of shared clonotypes between healthy human individuals. Generated by immunoSEQ multiplex PCR, the TCRdb table keeps only in-frame clones and is missing some. Of 2,500,000 or so clones in the sample, 93% were seen once. Germline-derived CDR1 and CDR2 are SGHNT and YYREEE (reference sequence). The germline V and J ends were trimmed by 2 bases and 7 bases, with 10 bases remaining between them. The CDR3 totals 12 residues. The rearrangement uses TRBV5-4 and TRBJ2-7; D call uncertain. Sequenced material: naive CD4+ T cells from PBMCs. Subset specified: CD45RA+ positively selected. The TCR comes from a man between 18 and 35 years old in good health. Some clones in this sample may be carry-over from other donors' samples. CDR3: CASSFTAKEQYF. Here the CDR3 DNA reads TGTGCCAGCAGCTTCACGGCAAAGGAGCAGTACTTC. Using reference TRBV5-4 and TRBJ2-7 for the parts outside the CDR3, the full variable domain is ETGVTQSPTHLIKTRGQQVTLRCSSQSGHNTVSWYQQALGQGPQFIFQYYREEENGRGNFPPRFSGLQFPNYSSELNVNALELDDSALYLCASSFTAKEQYFGPGTRLTVT.